One and the same sample provided the 7 T cell receptor beta chains below, sequenced in a study of blood T cell repertoires in COVID-19. The table came from immunoSEQ multiplex PCR; TCRdb's copy has only in-frame clones and leaves some out. The sample shows over 75,000 clones, roughly four fifths of them seen only once. The sample consisted of peripheral blood. These receptors originate from an elderly woman with acute or convalescent COVID-19.

The chain carries TRBV7-6 and TRBJ2-3; 11 bases align to TRBD2. The V gene's germline CDR1 is SGHVS and CDR2 FNYEAQ. The CDR3 extends over 17 amino acids. V was clipped by 5 bases and J by 4 bases; unmatched bases: 11. The CDR3 sequence is CASSVETSGSFADTQYF. The DNA of the CDR3 is TGTGCCAGCAGCGTCGAAACTAGCGGGAGCTTCGCAGATACGCAGTATTTT.

This chain connects TRBV9 to TRBJ1-1; TRBD1 matches 9 bases. This CDR3 spans 17 amino acids. The V and J ends lost 2 bases and 4 bases, in that order; junction bases with no gene match: 12. Germline V gene sequence: CDR1 SGDLS, CDR2 YYNGEE. The CDR3 spells CASSVTNGQGKGTEAFF. CDR3 nucleotide sequence: TGTGCCAGCAGCGTGACTAACGGACAGGGGAAGGGCACTGAAGCTTTCTTT.

This clone was observed a handful of times. The J gene is TRBJ1-1, the V gene TRBV6-5; maybe TRBD1 (6 bases). The CDR3 has 15 amino acids. The V and J ends lost 1 base and 4 bases respectively, with 13 bases between them. Germline V lookup: CDR1 MNHEY, CDR2 SVGAGI. CDR3 DNA: TGTGCCAGCAGTTACTTTGGGGCGGGGGCCACTGAAGCTTTCTTT. Its translation is CASSYFGAGATEAFF.

V and J are TRBV7-2 and TRBJ2-5; D not certain. The CDR3 runs to 15 residues. Germline CDR1 is SGHTA and CDR2 is FQGNSA. V was trimmed by 5 bases and J by 2 bases, leaving 15 bases between them. DNA of the CDR3: TGTGCCAGCAGCCTTAACATGCCCCCTCAAGAGACCCAGTACTTC. This codes for CASSLNMPPQETQYF.

The chain employs TRBV28 and TRBJ2-7, with 9 bases that match TRBD1. The CDR3 totals 14 residues. Trimming cost V 9 bases and J 3 bases; bases outside gene matches: 9. Germline lookup yields CDR1 MDHEN and CDR2 SYDVKM. CDR3 DNA sequence: TGTGCCAGTCGCCAGGGACAGGGAAGCTACGAGCAGTACTTC. Protein product: CASRQGQGSYEQYF.

The chain recombines TRBV2 with TRBJ2-1; 8 bases line up with TRBD1. Per germline, CDR1 SNHLY and CDR2 FYNNEI. J lost 9 bases, V lost 7 bases, and 8 bases had no gene match. The CDR3 covers 13 residues. CDR3 amino acids: CASTKETGVEQFF. As DNA, the CDR3 is TGTGCCAGCACCAAAGAGACAGGGGTTGAGCAGTTCTTC.

The V gene is TRBV6-8, the J gene TRBJ2-7; a weak D match, TRBD2 (6 bases). Germline CDR1 and CDR2: MNHGY and SAAAGT. Between the trimmed V and J ends, which lost 7 bases and 2 bases, there was a span of 15 bases. CDR3 length equals 14 residues. In DNA form, the CDR3 reads TGTGCCAGCAAGAAGGGGAGCGGGCCCTACGAGCAGTACTTC. Its translation: CASKKGSGPYEQYF.